Described below is a single T cell receptor beta chain sequence and its context. Its antigen is not known. The data derive from a study of T cell repertoires in cytomegalovirus infection. Study as a whole: Recently identified HLA-C-restricted and well-studied HLA-B-restricted CMV epitopes were used. Public TCR beta signatures were indicative of both CMV infection and a matching HLA type. General study findings and limits: There were HLA-C-restricted CMV-specific TCR beta clonotypes dominating the ex vivo response. Accumulated public TCR beta family frequency recognized individuals carrying CMV together with the relevant HLA.

TCRdb redid the calling of the reads with MiXCR, one entry per CDR3 protein. The sample consists of just under 500,000 distinct CDR3 sequences, 25% to 35% of them appearing once. This sequence was found in a human donor in good health (CMV status not recorded). Some clones in this sample may be carry-over from other donors' samples. Sequenced material: cultured PBMCs, taken from culture after CMV antigen stimulation.

The CDR3 here is CASSLGTAPQYF. Written as DNA, the CDR3 is TGTGCCAGCAGCTTGGGTACAGCACCCCAGTACTTC. The chain recombines TRBV5-4 with TRBJ2-5; no reliable D call. V lost 0 bases, J lost 9 bases, and 9 bases lay in between. This CDR3 contains 12 residues. Germline V gives CDR1 SGHNT, CDR2 YYREEE (reference sequence).